Below, 27 T cell receptor beta chains from the same sample are listed, as sequenced in a study of T cell changes during pregnancy in multiple sclerosis. Data came from immunoSEQ multiplex PCR; TCRdb stores just in-frame clones and leaves some out. The repertoire includes around 59,000 clones, around 93% of them detected once, and around 0.85% sits in the top ten. The sample in question was peripheral blood, obtained in the first trimester of pregnancy. These receptors were collected from a female donor with multiple sclerosis, enrolled in a pregnancy study.

The chain carries TRBV7-2 and TRBJ2-2, with a possible D match to TRBD1 (5 bases). The CDR3 is 16 amino acids. The ends were cut back, 6 bases at V and 0 bases at J, with 14 bases in the middle. CDR1 and CDR2 (germline): SGHTA, FQGNSA. As DNA, the CDR3 is TGTGCCAGCAGAGTACAGGTCGCAACGAACACCGGGGAGCTGTTTTTT. Protein: CASRVQVATNTGELFF.

This chain uses TRBV9 with TRBJ2-2; 7 nucleotides line up with TRBD2. The CDR3 is made up of 16 amino acids. With 1 base clipped from V and 1 base from J, the junction kept 4 bases outside the gene matches. Germline lookup yields CDR1 SGDLS and CDR2 YYNGEE. The CDR3 protein is CASSVFPGGNTGELFF. The CDR3 DNA follows: TGTGCCAGCAGCGTATTCCCGGGGGGGAACACCGGGGAGCTGTTTTTT.

In this sample, this clone turned up once. V gene TRBV18 combines with J gene TRBJ1-3; D is possibly TRBD1 (6 bases). CDR3 length equals 14 residues. V shed 4 bases and J shed 4 bases, with 11 bases lying between them. Germline V gene lookup returns CDR1 KGHSH and CDR2 LQKENI. In DNA form, the CDR3 reads TGTGCCAGCTCACGATCAGGGGAAGGAAACACCATATATTTT. This translates into CASSRSGEGNTIYF.

A single count supports this clone. The chain employs TRBV29-1 and TRBJ2-3, with D maybe TRBD1 (5 bases). V was pared by 1 base and J by 4 bases, with 9 bases between. Germline loops: CDR1 SQVTM, CDR2 ANQGSEA. This CDR3 has 13 amino acids. The CDR3 loop is CSVEVGAADTQYF. In DNA form, the CDR3 reads TGCAGCGTTGAAGTAGGGGCAGCAGATACGCAGTATTTT.

This sequence joins TRBV11-2 and TRBJ2-5, with 8 positions matching TRBD1. There are 13 residues in the CDR3. In germline, CDR1 is SGHAT, CDR2 FQNNGV. The junction had 4 bases not matched to a gene; V was cut back by 5 bases and J by 5 bases. CDR3 bases: TGTGCCAGCAGCCAAGACAGGGGCGAGACCCAGTACTTC. Its protein is CASSQDRGETQYF.

This chain uses TRBV28 with TRBJ1-2, with 9 nucleotides matching TRBD1. V lost 5 bases to trimming and J lost 8 bases; unmatched junction nucleotides: 3. Germline CDR1 and CDR2: MDHEN and SYDVKM. This CDR3 region has 12 residues. The CDR3 here is CASSPTGGGYTF. The CDR3 DNA reads as TGTGCCAGCAGTCCGACAGGGGGGGGCTACACCTTC.

The rearrangement links TRBV27 to TRBJ1-1; maybe TRBD1 (5 bases). Germline assignment: CDR1 MNHEY and CDR2 SMNVEV (reference sequence). Trimming removed 5 bases from V and 1 base from J, with 11 bases in between. This CDR3 contains 14 residues. DNA for the CDR3: TGTGCCAGCAGTCAAGGGGCTGGGAACACTGAAGCTTTCTTT. This sequence encodes CASSQGAGNTEAFF.

The chain uses TRBV5-1 and TRBJ1-2, with D perhaps TRBD1 (6 bases). The CDR3 has 14 amino acids. V lost 0 bases, J lost 8 bases, and 14 bases lay in between. Germline CDR1 is SGHRS and CDR2 is YFSETQ. As DNA, the CDR3 is TGCGCCAGCAGCTTGGTCGGCAGGGGTAACGGCTACACCTTC. Residues: CASSLVGRGNGYTF.

The genes are TRBV7-2 and TRBJ2-5, with TRBD2 identical over 8 bases. Unmatched junction bases numbered 13, after V lost 2 bases and J lost 2 bases. CDR1 SGHTA and CDR2 FQGNSA come from the germline V gene. The CDR3 loop spans 18 amino acids. The CDR3 spells CASSLYLSAGGGQETQYF. The CDR3 nucleotides are TGTGCCAGCAGCTTATATTTATCGGCGGGGGGAGGGCAAGAGACCCAGTACTTC.

The chain links TRBV6-4 to TRBJ2-1; 7 bases are shared with TRBD1. Germline V gene lookup returns CDR1 MRHNA and CDR2 SNTAGT. The CDR3 is made up of 15 amino acids. After removal of 8 bases from V and 8 bases from J, the junction contained 15 bases not matched to a gene. Written as DNA, the CDR3 is TGTGCCAGCGCTACCGGTACAGGGGATGGAGATGAGCAGTTCTTC. Its translation is CASATGTGDGDEQFF.

The chain links TRBV4-2 to TRBJ1-1; D is unresolved. The ends were cut back, 4 bases at V and 1 base at J, with 10 bases in the middle. Looked up from germline, CDR1 is LGHNA and CDR2 is YNFKEQ. This CDR3 comprises 14 residues. This chain's CDR3 is CASSPQAGNTEAFF. The CDR3 DNA follows: TGTGCCAGCAGCCCCCAGGCGGGGAACACTGAAGCTTTCTTT.

CDR3 bases: TGCGCCAGCAGCTGGGGACAGGGGGGTCATGAGCAGTTCTTC. Translation gives CASSWGQGGHEQFF. The V and J genes are TRBV5-1 and TRBJ2-1, with 11 bases matching TRBD1. This CDR3 comprises 14 residues. Germline lookup yields CDR1 SGHRS and CDR2 YFSETQ. V was clipped by 3 bases and J by 8 bases; unmatched bases: 4. Supplemented by reference TRBV5-1 and TRBJ2-1, the full variable domain reads KAGVTQTPRYLIKTRGQQVTLSCSPISGHRSVSWYQQTPGQGLQFLFEYFSETQRNKGNFPGRFSGRQFSNSRSEMNVSTLELGDSALYLCASSWGQGGHEQFFGPGTRLTVL.

The chain joins TRBV5-6 to TRBJ1-1; 9 bases agree with TRBD1. V lost 3 bases, J lost 6 bases, and 0 bases stayed unmatched. This CDR3 region has 12 residues. Germline CDR1 reads SGHDT; CDR2 reads YYEEEE. CDR3 sequence: CASSWTGAEAFF. The CDR3 DNA follows: TGTGCCAGCAGCTGGACAGGGGCTGAAGCTTTCTTT.

V is TRBV7-6 and J is TRBJ2-1; TRBD2 matches at 8 bases. Trimming cost V 5 bases and J 8 bases; bases outside gene matches: 11. This CDR3 is 15 amino acids long. From germline, CDR1 is SGHVS and CDR2 FNYEAQ. CDR3 protein: CASSPRTSGGDEQFF. CDR3 DNA: TGTGCCAGCAGCCCAAGAACTAGCGGTGGGGATGAGCAGTTCTTC.

The gene calls are TRBV14 and TRBJ1-6, with D tentatively TRBD1 (6 bases). CDR3 length: 14 residues. V was shortened by 2 bases and J by 11 bases, with 13 bases between the two germline ends. CDR1 is SGHDN and CDR2 is FVKESK in the germline V gene. The chain's CDR3 is CASSQQTGGTPLHF. CDR3 DNA sequence: TGTGCCAGCAGCCAACAGACAGGTGGGACACCCCTCCACTTT.

This rearrangement joins TRBV10-3 to TRBJ2-3; TRBD1 agrees at 7 bases. Trimming at V came to 10 bases and at J to 4 bases, leaving 8 bases not matched to a gene. This CDR3 has 13 amino acids. CDR1 and CDR2 from the germline V gene are ENHRY and SYGVKD. CDR3 sequence reads: CATEGAGADTQYF. CDR3 nucleotides: TGTGCCACCGAGGGGGCAGGGGCAGATACGCAGTATTTT.

This chain joins TRBV7-2 and TRBJ1-6; 8 bases align to TRBD1. The germline CDR1 and CDR2 sequences are SGHTA and FQGNSA. With 7 bases clipped from V and 0 bases from J, the junction kept 8 bases outside the gene matches. This CDR3 spans 17 amino acids. CDR3: CASTKQGGSSYNSPLHF. The CDR3 nucleotides read TGTGCCAGCACCAAACAGGGGGGGAGCTCCTATAATTCACCCCTCCACTTT.

V and J are TRBV11-2 and TRBJ2-5; TRBD1 is a possible D gene (6 bases). The germline gives CDR1 SGHAT, CDR2 FQNNGV. The V gene lost 5 bases and the J gene lost 1 base, with 11 bases spanning the gap. The CDR3 spans 14 residues. This CDR3 is CASSNRDTQETQYF. DNA of the CDR3: TGTGCCAGCAGCAACCGGGACACCCAAGAGACCCAGTACTTC.

The chain carries TRBV6-5 and TRBJ1-1, with D maybe TRBD1 (5 bases). Germline-derived CDR1 and CDR2 are MNHEY and SVGAGI. V lost 4 bases and J lost 6, with 12 bases in between. CDR3 length equals 13 residues. The CDR3 DNA sequence: TGTGCCAGCAGTTCAGGAGGGGTGGCTGAAGCTTTCTTT. This sequence encodes CASSSGGVAEAFF.

V gene TRBV12-2 combines with J gene TRBJ2-7; the D call of TRBD1 is as the table states it, not checked on the DNA. TRBV12-2 is a pseudogene. The CDR3 consists of 16 residues. DNA for the CDR3: TGTGCAAGTCGCGCCCGGGACAGGGATTTTGCCTACGAGCAGTACTTC. Encoded protein: CASRARDRDFAYEQYF.

The chain carries TRBV9 and TRBJ2-1; D might be TRBD2 (5 bases). CDR3 length equals 15 residues. Germline V gives CDR1 SGDLS, CDR2 YYNGEE. Trimming removed 4 bases at V and 5 bases at J, with 16 bases between. The CDR3 DNA is TGTGCCAGCAGCCCCGCACTAGTCCTTGACAATGAGCAGTTCTTC. Translated, it gives CASSPALVLDNEQFF.

The chain is built from TRBV6-6 and TRBJ1-1; no clear D. The V gene lost 7 bases and the J gene lost 1 base, with 10 bases spanning the gap. In germline, CDR1 is MNHNY, CDR2 SVGAGI (reference sequence). CDR3 length: 13 amino acids. The CDR3 is CASKEVGNTEAFF. The CDR3 region has the DNA TGTGCCAGCAAAGAAGTCGGGAACACTGAAGCTTTCTTT.

The rearrangement links TRBV2 to TRBJ1-1, with 8 nucleotides matching TRBD1. This CDR3 is 14 amino acids long. V shed 0 bases and J 11 bases; nucleotides not matched to a gene: 8. Germline CDR1 SNHLY, CDR2 FYNNEI. The CDR3 protein is CASSEAGDRTKAFF. The CDR3 DNA follows: TGTGCCAGCAGTGAAGCTGGGGACAGGACGAAGGCTTTCTTT. Drawing the rest from reference TRBV2 and TRBJ1-1, the complete variable domain is EPEVTQTPSHQVTQMGQEVILRCVPISNHLYFYWYRQILGQKVEFLVSFYNNEISEKSEIFDDQFSVERPDGSNFTLKIRSTKLEDSAMYFCASSEAGDRTKAFFGQGTRLTVV.

This clone was observed a single time. The chain joins TRBV9 to TRBJ1-4; no firm D call. Germline V gene data show CDR1 as SGDLS and CDR2 as YYNGEE. Trimming pared 2 bases from V and 4 bases from J, leaving 9 bases between. This CDR3 comprises 14 residues. CDR3 loop: CASSVGVGNEKLFF. The CDR3 coding sequence is TGTGCCAGCAGCGTGGGAGTTGGTAATGAAAAACTGTTTTTT.

V is TRBV18 and J is TRBJ2-1; a possible D gene is TRBD1 (6 bases). The CDR3 has 15 residues. V was shortened by 5 bases and J by 2 bases, with 13 bases between the two germline ends. Germline CDR1 KGHSH, CDR2 LQKENI. The CDR3 sequence is CASSGPTGAYNEQFF. The CDR3 nucleotides are TGTGCCAGCTCAGGTCCGACAGGCGCCTACAATGAGCAGTTCTTC.

V usage is TRBV9 and J usage is TRBJ2-5; possible D gene TRBD2, 5 bases. The CDR3 spans 14 residues. Germline V gene sequence: CDR1 SGDLS, CDR2 YYNGEE. Trimming left V 4 bases short and J 0 bases short, with 10 bases between. The CDR3 here is CASSPPEDQETQYF. As DNA, the CDR3 is TGTGCCAGCAGCCCGCCGGAGGACCAAGAGACCCAGTACTTC.

Details on this clone: The junction and the germline gene differ at one end; a read error may be behind it. The chain joins TRBV30 to TRBJ2-7; tentative D call: TRBD2 (5 bases). Germline CDR1 GTSNPN, CDR2 SVGIG (reference sequence). This CDR3 spans 10 amino acids. The CDR3 sequence is CAWSDGSTSF. CDR3 bases: TGTGCCTGGAGTGATGGGTCCACTAGCTTC.